This is a list of T cell receptor beta chains from one sample in a study of T-cell memory formation after mild COVID-19. TCRdb reprocessed the 5' RACE reads with MiXCR, giving one entry per CDR3 protein. The table records around 320,000 distinct CDR3 sequences, 19% of them present only once. Sequencing input: PBMCs or a T cell subset sorted from them (not recorded which). The receptor source for this set is a man aged 18 to 30 who had mild COVID-19 (a few samples of this study predate the infection). Cell type and time point are not known. The CDR3 runs from the conserved cysteine through the conserved F or W. A D gene is named only where the DNA matches it firmly.

j_call,d_call,v_call,cdr3_aa
TRBJ2-3,NA,TRBV4-1,CASSQDGGATTDTQYF
TRBJ2-1,NA,TRBV7-3,CASSSRLDYNEQFF
TRBJ2-7,TRBD1,TRBV5-1,CASSFGGQGREQYF
TRBJ2-1,NA,TRBV18,CASSPPAGTAYNEQFF
TRBJ1-2,NA,TRBV7-9,CASSLGQNYGYTF
TRBJ2-1,TRBD1,TRBV5-5,CASSLGTGPHNEQFF
TRBJ1-2,TRBD1,TRBV4-1,CASSRDRGTGIDGYTF
TRBJ1-1,NA,TRBV15,CATSREGNTEAFF
TRBJ2-3,NA,TRBV7-9,CASSSDRSTQYF
TRBJ2-3,TRBD2,TRBV7-3,CASSYTSGGYTDTQYF
TRBJ2-2,TRBD1,TRBV5-1,CASSPYLWTGTFPGELFF
TRBJ2-3,NA,TRBV7-2,CASSPGPGRYTQYF
TRBJ2-7,TRBD2,TRBV7-8,CASSPLAGEVYEQYF
TRBJ2-5,NA,TRBV3-1,CASSPPPGAQETQYF
TRBJ2-5,NA,TRBV4-1,CASSQVHPGETQYF
TRBJ2-1,NA,TRBV7-2,CASSLFSGGEQFF
TRBJ1-2,NA,TRBV4-3,CASSQDVRNYGYTF
TRBJ1-1,NA,TRBV27,CASSPLGRPGEAFF
TRBJ2-2,NA,TRBV10-3,CATLSSDLTGELFF
TRBJ1-1,NA,TRBV5-1,CASSPGHRDIVTEAFF
TRBJ1-5,NA,TRBV7-9,CASSLGTTGDSNQPQHF
TRBJ2-3,NA,TRBV5-1,CASDLRTGSHSDTQYF